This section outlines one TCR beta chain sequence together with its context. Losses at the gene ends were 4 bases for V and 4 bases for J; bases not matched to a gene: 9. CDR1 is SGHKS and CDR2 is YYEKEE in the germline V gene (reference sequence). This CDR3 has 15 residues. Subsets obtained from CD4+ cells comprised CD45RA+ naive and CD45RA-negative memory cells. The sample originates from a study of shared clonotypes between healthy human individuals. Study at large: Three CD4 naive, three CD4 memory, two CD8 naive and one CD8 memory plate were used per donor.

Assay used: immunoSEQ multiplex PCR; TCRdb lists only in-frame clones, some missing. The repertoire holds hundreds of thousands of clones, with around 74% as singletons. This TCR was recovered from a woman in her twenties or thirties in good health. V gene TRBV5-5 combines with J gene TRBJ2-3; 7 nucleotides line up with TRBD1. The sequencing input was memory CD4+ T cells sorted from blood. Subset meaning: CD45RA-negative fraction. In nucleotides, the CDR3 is TGTGCCAGCAGCCCGACAGGGTCAACTCCAGATACGCAGTATTTT. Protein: CASSPTGSTPDTQYF.